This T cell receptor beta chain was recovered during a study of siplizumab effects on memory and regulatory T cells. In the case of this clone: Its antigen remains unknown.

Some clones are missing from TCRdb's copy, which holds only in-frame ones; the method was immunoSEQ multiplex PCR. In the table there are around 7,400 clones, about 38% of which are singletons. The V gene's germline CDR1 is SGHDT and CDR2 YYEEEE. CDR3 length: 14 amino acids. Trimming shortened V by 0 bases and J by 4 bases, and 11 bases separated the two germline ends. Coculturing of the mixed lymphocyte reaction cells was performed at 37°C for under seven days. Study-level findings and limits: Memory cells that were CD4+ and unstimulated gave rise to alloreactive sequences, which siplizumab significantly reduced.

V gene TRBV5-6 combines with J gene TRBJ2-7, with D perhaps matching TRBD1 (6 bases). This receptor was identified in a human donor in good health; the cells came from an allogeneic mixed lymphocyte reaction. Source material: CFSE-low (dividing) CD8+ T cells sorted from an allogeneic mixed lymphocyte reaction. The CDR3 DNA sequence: TGTGCCAGCAGCTTGGGGGACAATATTTACGAGCAGTACTTC. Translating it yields CASSLGDNIYEQYF.